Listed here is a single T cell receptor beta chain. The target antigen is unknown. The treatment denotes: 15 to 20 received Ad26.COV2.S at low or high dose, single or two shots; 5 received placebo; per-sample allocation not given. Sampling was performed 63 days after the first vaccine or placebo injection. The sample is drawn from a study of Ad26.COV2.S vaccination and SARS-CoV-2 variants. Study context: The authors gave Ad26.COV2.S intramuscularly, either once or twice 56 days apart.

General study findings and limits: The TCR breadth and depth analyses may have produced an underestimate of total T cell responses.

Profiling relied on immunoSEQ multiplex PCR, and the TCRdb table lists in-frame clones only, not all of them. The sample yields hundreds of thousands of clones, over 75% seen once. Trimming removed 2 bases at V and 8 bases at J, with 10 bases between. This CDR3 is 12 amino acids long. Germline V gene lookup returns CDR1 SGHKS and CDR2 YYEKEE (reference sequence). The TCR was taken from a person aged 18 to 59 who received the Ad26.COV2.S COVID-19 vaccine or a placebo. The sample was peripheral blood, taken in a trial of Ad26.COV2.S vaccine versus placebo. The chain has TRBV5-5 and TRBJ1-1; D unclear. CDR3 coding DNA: TGTGCCAGCAGCTTCGGTTCCGGGGAAGCTTTCTTT. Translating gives CASSFGSGEAFF.